These 29 T cell receptor beta chains originate from one sample sequenced in a study of CD8 T cells in ankylosing spondylitis. The study's findings and limits: What appeared characteristic of ankylosing spondylitis blood was a TCR beta motif of several highly homologous variants.

TCRdb processed the 5' RACE reads anew with MiXCR; each CDR3 protein has one entry. The table shows 670,000 or so distinct CDR3 sequences, with 15% to 20% occurring only once. The antigens these receptors bind are not known. The sample taken for sequencing was blood, either unsorted or a sorted T cell fraction (not recorded which). These TCRs come from a male donor with ankylosing spondylitis.

This clonotype was observed a handful of times. The V and J genes are TRBV11-2 and TRBJ2-5; 9 nucleotides line up with TRBD1. CDR1 is SGHAT and CDR2 is FQNNGV in the germline V gene. V shed 4 bases, J shed 5 bases, and the junction held 5 bases outside the gene matches. This CDR3 region has 14 residues. The CDR3 protein is CASSSMTGGETQYF. The CDR3 coding sequence is TGTGCCAGCAGCTCAATGACAGGGGGGGAGACCCAGTACTTC.

The chain combines TRBV24-1 with TRBJ2-2, with D perhaps matching TRBD1 (6 bases). The germline V and J ends were trimmed by 8 bases and 4 bases, with 10 bases remaining between them. The germline gives CDR1 KGHDR, CDR2 SFDVKD. The CDR3 extends over 13 amino acids. This CDR3 is CATNQDSTGELFF. As DNA, the CDR3 is TGTGCCACCAACCAGGACAGCACCGGGGAGCTGTTTTTT.

The chain joins TRBV7-8 to TRBJ2-5; a weak D match, TRBD2 (6 bases). In germline, CDR1 is SGHVS, CDR2 FQNEAQ. The CDR3 has 16 amino acids. With 4 bases removed from V and 5 bases from J, the gap between germline ends came to 20 bases. Written as DNA, the CDR3 is TGTGCCAGCAGCTCCGAGCCGGGACTGGTCGGGGAGACCCAGTACTTC. This sequence encodes CASSSEPGLVGETQYF.

This clonotype has more than one count but fewer than ten. The V and J genes are TRBV20-1 and TRBJ1-5; maybe TRBD1 (6 bases). Germline V CDR1 and CDR2: DFQATT, SNEGSKA (reference sequence). The CDR3 is 14 residues long. The V end lost 6 bases, the J end lost 6 bases, and 18 bases lay between the germline ends. The CDR3 sequence is CSASSGAHGQPQHF. The DNA for the CDR3 is TGCAGTGCGTCTTCAGGGGCCCACGGTCAGCCCCAGCATTTT.

This clonotype was seen a handful of times. The chain combines TRBV24-1 with TRBJ2-1; D gene uncertain. The V end lost 3 bases, the J end lost 9 bases, and 14 bases lay between the germline ends. This CDR3 is 14 amino acids long. Germline V gene lookup returns CDR1 KGHDR and CDR2 SFDVKD. CDR3 sequence reads: CATSDPEVGFEQFF. CDR3 DNA: TGTGCCACCAGTGATCCCGAGGTGGGTTTTGAGCAGTTCTTC.

The chain couples TRBV3-1 to TRBJ2-1, with 9 positions matching TRBD2. CDR1 LGHDT and CDR2 YNNKEL come from the germline V gene (reference sequence). The junction had 4 bases not matched to a gene; V was cut back by 1 base and J by 6 bases. This CDR3 is built from 15 residues. DNA for the CDR3: TGTGCCAGCAGCCAAGTGAGCGGGGGGTCCAATGAGCAGTTCTTC. As protein: CASSQVSGGSNEQFF.

The sample holds a few counts of this clonotype. The chain is built from TRBV5-1 and TRBJ1-1; D possibly corresponds to TRBD1 (5 bases). There are 15 residues in the CDR3. Looked up from germline, CDR1 is SGHRS and CDR2 is YFSETQ. Deletions cut 0 bases from V and 3 bases from J, with 12 bases between. Here the CDR3 DNA reads TGCGCCAGCAGCTTGGCCGGTGAGGGGTACACTGAAGCTTTCTTT. Translated: CASSLAGEGYTEAFF.

The table lists this clonotype with a few counts. The V call is TRBV4-3, the J call TRBJ1-3; D is uncertain. V was shortened by 0 bases and J by 0 bases, with 12 bases between the two germline ends. This CDR3 contains 17 residues. In germline, CDR1 is LGHNA, CDR2 YSLEER. CDR3 amino acids: CASSQDSAAVSGNTIYF. CDR3 nucleotide sequence: TGCGCCAGCAGCCAAGATTCGGCAGCAGTCTCTGGAAACACCATATATTTT.

This clonotype was observed a handful of times. The V gene is TRBV24-1, the J gene TRBJ2-1; 11 nucleotides align to TRBD2. V lost 1 base, J lost 0 bases, and 1 base stayed unmatched. Looked up from germline, CDR1 is KGHDR and CDR2 is SFDVKD. This CDR3 comprises 17 residues. The CDR3 is CATSDLTSGSSYNEQFF. The DNA of the CDR3 is TGTGCCACCAGTGATTTAACTAGCGGGAGCTCCTACAATGAGCAGTTCTTC.

The chain links TRBV5-1 to TRBJ2-3; D may be TRBD2 (5 bases). The V gene lost 1 base and the J gene lost 0 bases, with 18 bases spanning the gap. Per germline, CDR1 SGHRS and CDR2 YFSETQ. CDR3 size: 18 residues. CDR3 in DNA: TGCGCCAGCAGCTTGTTAGTAAGTGGGCTAGCTAGCACAGATACGCAGTATTTT. Translating it yields CASSLLVSGLASTDTQYF. The full variable domain, its missing parts supplied by reference TRBV5-1 and TRBJ2-3, is KAGVTQTPRYLIKTRGQQVTLSCSPISGHRSVSWYQQTPGQGLQFLFEYFSETQRNKGNFPGRFSGRQFSNSRSEMNVSTLELGDSALYLCASSLLVSGLASTDTQYFGPGTRLTVL.

This clonotype was found a few times. V is TRBV4-1 and J is TRBJ2-7; D is possibly TRBD2 (5 bases). The germline CDR1 and CDR2 sequences are MGHRA and YSYEKL. The V and J ends lost 0 bases and 4 bases respectively, with 16 bases between them. The CDR3 contains 16 residues. CDR3 sequence: CASSQDQTTPDYEQYF. CDR3 sequence (DNA): TGCGCCAGCAGCCAAGATCAGACTACGCCAGATTACGAGCAGTACTTC.

The chain combines TRBV11-1 with TRBJ2-1; a possible D gene is TRBD2 (6 bases). This CDR3 spans 15 amino acids. The germline V gene encodes CDR1 SGHAT and CDR2 FQDESV (reference sequence). V was pared by 5 bases and J by 2 bases, with 13 bases between. The CDR3 bases are TGTGCCAGCAGCAATCTAGCGAGGACCTACAATGAGCAGTTCTTC. Protein product: CASSNLARTYNEQFF.

V usage is TRBV9 and J usage is TRBJ2-7, with D maybe TRBD1 (6 bases). This CDR3 comprises 16 residues. The V gene lost 3 bases and the J gene lost 3 bases, with 19 bases spanning the gap. CDR1 and CDR2 (germline): SGDLS, YYNGEE. CDR3 sequence reads: CASSDGGLRGDYEQYF. As DNA, the CDR3 is TGTGCCAGCAGCGATGGGGGCCTCCGAGGAGACTACGAGCAGTACTTC.

In its sample, this clonotype was seen a few times. The chain carries TRBV4-1 and TRBJ2-5, with 14 bases fitting TRBD2. The V segment lost 5 bases and the J segment 2 bases; nucleotides outside the gene matches: 7. The CDR3 extends over 17 amino acids. Germline-derived CDR1 and CDR2 are MGHRA and YSYEKL. CDR3 DNA sequence: TGCGCCAGCAGCTCCTGGACTAGCGGGGGGATTCAAGAGACCCAGTACTTC. It specifies CASSSWTSGGIQETQYF.

This clonotype has more than one count but fewer than ten. The rearrangement uses TRBV6-2 or TRBV6-3 and TRBJ2-1; tentative D call: TRBD2 (5 bases). The CDR3 covers 14 residues. Germline-derived CDR1 and CDR2 are MNHEY and SVGEGT. Deletions cut 1 base from V and 8 bases from J, with 12 bases between. Here the CDR3 reads CASSYWGPGDEQFF. In nucleotides, the CDR3 is TGTGCCAGCAGTTACTGGGGTCCCGGGGATGAGCAGTTCTTC.

This chain's CDR3 is CASSQEVAGGSDTQYF. In DNA form, the CDR3 reads TGTGCCAGCAGCCAAGAGGTAGCGGGGGGTTCAGATACGCAGTATTTT. J is TRBJ2-3 and V is TRBV4-2, with TRBD2 matching over 10 bases. The CDR3 sequence is 16 residues long. The germline gives CDR1 LGHNA, CDR2 YNFKEQ. V trimming: 0 bases; J trimming: 4 bases; junction bases outside the gene matches: 4.

V usage is TRBV5-1 and J usage is TRBJ1-6, with TRBD1 identical over 9 bases. Germline CDR1 and CDR2: SGHRS and YFSETQ. This CDR3 has 17 residues. V shed 0 bases and J 10 bases; nucleotides not matched to a gene: 11. The CDR3 sequence: CASSLVGGGQGPSPLHF. The CDR3 nucleotides read TGCGCCAGCAGCTTGGTCGGTGGGGGACAGGGTCCCTCACCCCTCCACTTT.

This clonotype was seen a handful of times. This sequence joins TRBV12-3 or TRBV12-4 and TRBJ2-2, with TRBD1 matching over 8 bases. This CDR3 is 15 amino acids long. V trimming: 5 bases; J trimming: 3 bases; junction bases outside the gene matches: 5. CDR3 in DNA: TGTGCCAGCAGTGGGACAGGACCACACACCGGGGAGCTGTTTTTT. It codes for CASSGTGPHTGELFF.

This chain uses TRBV5-1 with TRBJ1-1; D remains unclear. CDR3 length equals 13 residues. V dropped 5 bases and J dropped 3 bases, with 11 bases sitting between them. Germline assignment: CDR1 SGHRS and CDR2 YFSETQ. The DNA of the CDR3 is TGCGCCAGCAGAAGGACTCGGGACACTGAAGCTTTCTTT. Translated: CASRRTRDTEAFF.

This clonotype has just a few counts. This sequence joins TRBV11-2 and TRBJ2-4, with D uncertain. V was trimmed by 1 base and J by 3 bases, leaving 7 bases between them. This CDR3 comprises 14 residues. The germline V gene encodes CDR1 SGHAT and CDR2 FQNNGV. CDR3 nucleotide sequence: TGTGCCAGCAGCTTAGGGGTTGGCAAAAACATTCAGTACTTC. It encodes CASSLGVGKNIQYF.

This clonotype was picked up many times. The chain is built from TRBV4-2 and TRBJ2-5, with D tentatively TRBD1 (7 bases). Germline V gene data show CDR1 as LGHNA and CDR2 as YNFKEQ. The V gene lost 0 bases and the J gene lost 4 bases, with 18 bases spanning the gap. The CDR3 covers 17 residues. The CDR3 DNA reads as TGTGCCAGCAGCCAAGATGATCGGCCCCAGGGGGGAGAGACCCAGTACTTC. It yields the protein CASSQDDRPQGGETQYF.

The V and J genes are TRBV29-1 and TRBJ1-1; the D gene is possibly TRBD1 (5 bases). The CDR3 length is 15 residues. Trimming stripped 4 bases from V and 1 base from J, with 16 bases between. Germline loops: CDR1 SQVTM, CDR2 ANQGSEA. The CDR3 DNA reads as TGCAGCGTTGGGGGGGAGGAAGGGTGGAACACTGAAGCTTTCTTT. Translating it yields CSVGGEEGWNTEAFF. Full variable domain (rest looked up from reference TRBV29-1 and TRBJ1-1): SAVISQKPSRDICQRGTSLTIQCQVDSQVTMMFWYRQQPGQSLTLIATANQGSEATYESGFVIDKFPISRPNLTFSTLTVSNMSPEDSSIYLCSVGGEEGWNTEAFFGQGTRLTVV.

This clonotype was seen many times. V is TRBV5-1 and J is TRBJ2-3, with unresolved D. Germline CDR1 and CDR2: SGHRS and YFSETQ. This CDR3 spans 14 amino acids. V lost 3 bases and J 0 bases, leaving 8 bases between the germline ends. CDR3 amino acids: CASSSLTSTDTQYF. The CDR3 DNA follows: TGCGCCAGCAGCTCTCTGACTAGCACAGATACGCAGTATTTT.

The chain has TRBV27 and TRBJ2-1, with TRBD1 identical over 7 bases. The CDR3 extends over 15 amino acids. Germline lookup yields CDR1 MNHEY and CDR2 SMNVEV (reference sequence). V dropped 6 bases and J dropped 3; count of bases not matched to a gene: 8. The CDR3 here is CASSIGTAHYNEQFF. CDR3 bases: TGTGCCAGCAGCATCGGGACAGCACACTACAATGAGCAGTTCTTC.

The CDR3 loop reads CASRVEVGNSPLHF. CDR3 sequence (DNA): TGTGCCAGCAGGGTGGAGGTCGGTAATTCACCCCTCCACTTT. This sequence joins TRBV6-2 or TRBV6-3 and TRBJ1-6; D remains unclear. Trimming cost V 6 bases and J 6 bases, with 12 bases left between them. CDR3 length: 14 residues. CDR1 and CDR2 from the germline V gene are MNHEY and SVGEGT.

This clonotype was seen only a few times. J is TRBJ1-5 and V is TRBV6-1; 10 bases align to TRBD1. The V segment lost 10 bases and the J segment 6 bases; nucleotides outside the gene matches: 9. The germline V gene encodes CDR1 MNHNS and CDR2 SASEGT. The CDR3 has 14 residues. In DNA, the CDR3 is TGTGCCACCAGGGGACAGGGGAGACGTCAGCCCCAGCATTTT. It encodes CATRGQGRRQPQHF.

This clonotype was detected only a few times. This chain connects TRBV2 to TRBJ2-7; 13 nucleotides line up with TRBD2. Germline values: CDR1 SNHLY, CDR2 FYNNEI. The CDR3 runs to 14 residues. Unmatched junction bases numbered 5, after V lost 6 bases and J lost 6 bases. The CDR3 region is CASRGTSGASEQYF. CDR3 coding DNA: TGTGCCAGCAGGGGGACTAGCGGGGCCAGCGAGCAGTACTTC.

V gene TRBV20-1 combines with J gene TRBJ1-4, with D possibly TRBD1 on 5 matching bases. V lost 5 bases to trimming and J lost 0 bases, with 10 bases between them. Germline V gives CDR1 DFQATT, CDR2 SNEGSKA (reference sequence). CDR3 length: 14 residues. The CDR3 nucleotides read TGCAGTGCTCCTCGGGGGGCAACTAATGAAAAACTGTTTTTT. It encodes CSAPRGATNEKLFF.

This clonotype was recorded a few times. V usage is TRBV4-3 and J usage is TRBJ1-1, with no clear D. In germline, CDR1 is LGHNA, CDR2 YSLEER. V lost 3 bases to trimming and J lost 1 base, with 12 bases between them. This CDR3 region has 15 residues. CDR3 DNA sequence: TGCGCCAGCAGCCAGGGCCTTGGGCAGAACACTGAAGCTTTCTTT. It translates to CASSQGLGQNTEAFF.